Presented here are 6 T cell receptor beta chains from one specimen sequenced in a study of CD4 T cells in relation to SARS-CoV-2 and coronaviruses. Unexposed donor CD4+ T cells date from about 2011-2018, before the COVID-19 pandemic. The cells were cultured for less than twelve days before CD4+ T cells were isolated. Some clones are missing from TCRdb's copy, which holds only in-frame ones; the method was immunoSEQ multiplex PCR. The sample consists of roughly 26,000 clones, roughly 71% of them appearing once. The antigens of these receptors remain unknown. The sequenced sample was CD4+ T cells from PBMCs, cultured in vitro. The receptors originated from a human donor in good health.

The chain employs TRBV4-1 and TRBJ2-5, with D unclear. The germline gives CDR1 MGHRA, CDR2 YSYEKL. Trimming left V 0 bases short and J 7 bases short, with 9 bases between. The CDR3 runs to 13 residues. The CDR3 nucleotides read TGCGCCAGCAGCCAAGATAATAAGGGGACCCAGTACTTC. Protein: CASSQDNKGTQYF.

J is TRBJ2-3 and V is TRBV12-3 or TRBV12-4, with D tentatively TRBD2 (5 bases). This CDR3 comprises 13 residues. Trimming stripped 2 bases from V and 3 bases from J, with 6 bases between. In DNA, the CDR3 is TGTGCCAGCAGTTTACGAGGGACAGATACGCAGTATTTT. Its translation is CASSLRGTDTQYF.

The V gene is TRBV7-8, the J gene TRBJ2-1; the match to TRBD2 covers 12 bases. The CDR3 contains 17 residues. CDR1 SGHVS and CDR2 FQNEAQ come from the germline V gene. J gave up 7 bases and V 7 bases, and 14 bases lay outside the gene matches. CDR3 sequence (DNA): TGTGCCAGCACTAGGGGGGCTAGCGGGAGGGCCAGTAATGAGCAGTTCTTC. Translated: CASTRGASGRASNEQFF.

This chain joins TRBV3-1 (or the pseudogene TRBV3-2) and TRBJ1-5; D gene ambiguous. This CDR3 spans 15 amino acids. Germline CDR1 LGHDT, CDR2 YNNKEL (reference sequence). V was pared by 7 bases and J by 3 bases, with 16 bases between. CDR3 amino acids: CASNPGYQPNQPQHF. CDR3 nucleotide sequence: TGTGCCAGCAACCCCGGGTATCAGCCCAATCAGCCCCAGCATTTT.

Points on this clone: The germline gene is not matched at one end of the junction; a read error may be the cause. The chain combines TRBV6-5 with TRBJ2-7, with 7 nucleotides matching TRBD1. The CDR3 loop spans 13 amino acids. Germline CDR1 and CDR2: MNHEY and SVGAGI. For the CDR3, the DNA is TGTGCCAGCAGCTACTCGGGACAGCGCGAGCAGTACTTC. Protein sequence: CASSYSGQREQYF.

The chain carries TRBV9 and TRBJ2-3; 9 bases line up with TRBD2. Germline trimming cut 2 bases from V and 10 bases from J; bases unmatched to any gene: 8. CDR3 length: 14 amino acids. From germline, CDR1 is SGDLS and CDR2 YYNGEE. The DNA for the CDR3 is TGTGCCAGCAGCGTCGGTAGCGGGAGCAGGGCGCAGTATTTT. Its translation: CASSVGSGSRAQYF.